The text below deals with one T cell receptor (beta chain). This sample stems from a study of blood T cell repertoires in COVID-19. For the study at large: Sites across the United States, Italy and Spain contributed samples from acute and convalescent COVID-19. In each case, the material was cDNA or gDNA derived from T cells, B-cell-depleted T cells, or PBMCs.

Authors' processing steps: The assay estimated nucleated cells by amplifying reference gene primers. The table came from immunoSEQ multiplex PCR; TCRdb's copy has only in-frame clones and leaves some out. From that table come the V and J calls and clone size; the DNA was used to work out D and trimming. The data contain more than 200,000 clones, 88% of them singletons. Germline V CDR1 and CDR2: LNHDA, SQIVND (reference sequence). Trimming took 5 bases from V and 0 from J, leaving 20 bases between them. The CDR3 consists of 18 residues. The V call is TRBV19, the J call TRBJ1-3, with a tentative D call TRBD1 (6 bases). Sequenced material: peripheral blood. The sequence came from a man in his 70s with acute or convalescent COVID-19. CDR3 sequence: CASSERTGSTYSGNTIYF. The CDR3 coding sequence is TGTGCCAGTAGTGAAAGAACAGGGTCTACCTACTCTGGAAACACCATATATTTT.